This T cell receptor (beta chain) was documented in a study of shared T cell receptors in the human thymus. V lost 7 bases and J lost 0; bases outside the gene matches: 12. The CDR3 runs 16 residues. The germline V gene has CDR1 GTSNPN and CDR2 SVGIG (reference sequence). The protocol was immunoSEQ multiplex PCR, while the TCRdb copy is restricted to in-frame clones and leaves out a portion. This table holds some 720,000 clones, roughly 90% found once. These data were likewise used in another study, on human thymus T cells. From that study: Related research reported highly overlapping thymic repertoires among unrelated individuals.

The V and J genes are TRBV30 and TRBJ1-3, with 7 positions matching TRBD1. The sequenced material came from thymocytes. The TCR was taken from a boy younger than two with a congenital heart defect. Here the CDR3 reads CAYERGDRYSGNTIYF. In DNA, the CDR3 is TGTGCCTACGAGAGGGGGGACAGATACTCTGGAAACACCATATATTTT.